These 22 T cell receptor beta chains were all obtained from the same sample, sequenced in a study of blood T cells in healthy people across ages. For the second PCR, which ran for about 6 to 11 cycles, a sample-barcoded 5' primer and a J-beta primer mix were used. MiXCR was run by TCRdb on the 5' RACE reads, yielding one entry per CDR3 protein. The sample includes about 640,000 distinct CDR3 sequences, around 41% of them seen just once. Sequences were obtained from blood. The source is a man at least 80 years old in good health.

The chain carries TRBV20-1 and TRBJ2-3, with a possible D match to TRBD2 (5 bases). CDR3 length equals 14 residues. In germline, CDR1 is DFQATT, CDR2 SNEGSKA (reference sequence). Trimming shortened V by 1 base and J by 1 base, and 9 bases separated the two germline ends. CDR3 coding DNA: TGCAGTGCTAGAGGGACTGATGGCACAGATACGCAGTATTTT. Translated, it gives CSARGTDGTDTQYF.

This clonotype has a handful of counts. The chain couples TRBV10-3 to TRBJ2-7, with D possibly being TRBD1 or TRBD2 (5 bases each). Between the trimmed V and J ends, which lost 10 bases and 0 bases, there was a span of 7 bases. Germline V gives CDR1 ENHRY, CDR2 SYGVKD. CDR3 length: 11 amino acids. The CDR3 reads CATGTSYEQYF. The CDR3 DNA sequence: TGTGCCACCGGGACCTCCTACGAGCAGTACTTC.

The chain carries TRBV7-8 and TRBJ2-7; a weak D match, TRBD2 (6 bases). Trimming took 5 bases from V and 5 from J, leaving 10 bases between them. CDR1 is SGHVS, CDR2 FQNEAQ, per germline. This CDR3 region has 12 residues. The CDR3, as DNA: TGTGCCAGCAGCCCGTGGGGGGACGAGCAGTACTTC. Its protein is CASSPWGDEQYF.

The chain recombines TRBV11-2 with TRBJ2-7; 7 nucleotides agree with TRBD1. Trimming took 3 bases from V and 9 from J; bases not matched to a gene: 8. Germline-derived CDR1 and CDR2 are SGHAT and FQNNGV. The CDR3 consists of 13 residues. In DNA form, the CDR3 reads TGTGCCAGCAGCTTTACAGGGGCAAGGGGGCAGTACTTC. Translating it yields CASSFTGARGQYF. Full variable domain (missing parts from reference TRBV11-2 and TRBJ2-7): EAGVAQSPRYKIIEKRQSVAFWCNPISGHATLYWYQQILGQGPKLLIQFQNNGVVDDSQLPKDRFSAERLKGVDSTLKIQPAKLEDSAVYLCASSFTGARGQYFGPGTRLTVT.

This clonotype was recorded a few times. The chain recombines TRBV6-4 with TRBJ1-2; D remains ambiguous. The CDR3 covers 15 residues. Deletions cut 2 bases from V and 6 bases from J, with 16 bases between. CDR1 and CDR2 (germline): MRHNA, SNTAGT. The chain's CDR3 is CASSDHPAGMDGYTF. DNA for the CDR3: TGTGCCAGCAGTGACCATCCGGCCGGGATGGATGGCTACACCTTC.

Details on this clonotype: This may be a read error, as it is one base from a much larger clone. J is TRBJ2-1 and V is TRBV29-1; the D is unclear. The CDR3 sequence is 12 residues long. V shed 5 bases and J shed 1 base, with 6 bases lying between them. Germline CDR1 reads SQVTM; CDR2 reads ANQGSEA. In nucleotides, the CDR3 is TGCAGCGTTCTTAGTTCCTACAATGAGCAGTTCTTC. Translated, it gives CSVLSSYNEQFF.

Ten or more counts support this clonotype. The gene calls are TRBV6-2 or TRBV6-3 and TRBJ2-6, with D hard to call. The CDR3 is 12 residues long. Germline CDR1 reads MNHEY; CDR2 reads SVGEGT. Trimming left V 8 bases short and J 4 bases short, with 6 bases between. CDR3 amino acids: CASGSGANVLTF. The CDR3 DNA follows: TGTGCCAGCGGTTCCGGGGCCAACGTCCTGACTTTC.

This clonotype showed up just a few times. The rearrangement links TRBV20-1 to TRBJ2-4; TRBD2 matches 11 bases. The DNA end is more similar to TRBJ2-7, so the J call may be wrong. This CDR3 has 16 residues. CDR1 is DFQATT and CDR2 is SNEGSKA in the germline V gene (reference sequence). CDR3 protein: CSASVLAGGGGYEQYF. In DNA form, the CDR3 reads TGCAGTGCTAGTGTCCTAGCGGGAGGTGGGGGCTACGAGCAGTACTTC.

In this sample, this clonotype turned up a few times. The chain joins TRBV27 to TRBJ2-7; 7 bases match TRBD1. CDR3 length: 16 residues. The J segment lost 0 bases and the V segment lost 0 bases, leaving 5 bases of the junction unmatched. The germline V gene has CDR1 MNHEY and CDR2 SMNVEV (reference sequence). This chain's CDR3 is CASSLSDRASSYEQYF. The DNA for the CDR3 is TGTGCCAGCAGTTTATCCGACAGGGCGAGCTCCTACGAGCAGTACTTC.

The CDR3 region is CASSLRFGTGDEQFF. CDR3 nucleotides: TGTGCCAGCAGCTTACGTTTCGGGACAGGGGATGAGCAGTTCTTC. The chain employs TRBV11-2 and TRBJ2-1; 10 bases match TRBD1. Germline CDR1 reads SGHAT; CDR2 reads FQNNGV. There are 15 residues in the CDR3. V dropped 2 bases and J dropped 8; count of bases not matched to a gene: 6.

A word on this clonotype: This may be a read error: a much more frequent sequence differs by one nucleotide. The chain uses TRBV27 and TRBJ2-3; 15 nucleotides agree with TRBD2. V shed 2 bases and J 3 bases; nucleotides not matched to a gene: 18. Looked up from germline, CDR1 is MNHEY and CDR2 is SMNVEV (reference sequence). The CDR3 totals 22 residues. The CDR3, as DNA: TGTGCCAGCAGTTTACGGGGCACCGGAGGACTAGCGGGGGGGCTAGGAACAGATACGCAGTATTTT. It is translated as CASSLRGTGGLAGGLGTDTQYF.

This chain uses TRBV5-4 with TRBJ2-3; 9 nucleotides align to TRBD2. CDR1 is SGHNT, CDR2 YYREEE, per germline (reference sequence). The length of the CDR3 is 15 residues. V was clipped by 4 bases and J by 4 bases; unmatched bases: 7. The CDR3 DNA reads TGTGCCAGCAGCCGAGCGGGGGGCGGCGCAGATACGCAGTATTTT. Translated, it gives CASSRAGGGADTQYF.

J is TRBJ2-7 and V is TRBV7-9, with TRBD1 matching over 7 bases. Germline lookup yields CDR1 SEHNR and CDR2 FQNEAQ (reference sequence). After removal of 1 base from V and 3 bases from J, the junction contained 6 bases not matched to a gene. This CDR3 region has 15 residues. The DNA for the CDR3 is TGTGCCAGCAGCTTAGGACAGGGAACCCTCTACGAGCAGTACTTC. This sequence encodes CASSLGQGTLYEQYF. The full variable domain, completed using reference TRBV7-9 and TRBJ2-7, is DTGVSQNPRHKITKRGQNVTFRCDPISEHNRLYWYRQTLGQGPEFLTYFQNEAQLEKSRLLSDRFSAERPKGSFSTLEIQRTEQGDSAMYLCASSLGQGTLYEQYFGPGTRLTVT.

The CDR3 bases are TGCGCCAGCAGCCTACGGGACAAATCCAATACAGATACGCAGTATTTT. This translates into CASSLRDKSNTDTQYF. This chain joins TRBV4-1 and TRBJ2-3; a possible D gene is TRBD1 (6 bases). CDR1 is MGHRA and CDR2 is YSYEKL in the germline V gene. The CDR3 is 16 amino acids. Trimming took 4 bases from V and 3 from J, leaving 17 bases between them.

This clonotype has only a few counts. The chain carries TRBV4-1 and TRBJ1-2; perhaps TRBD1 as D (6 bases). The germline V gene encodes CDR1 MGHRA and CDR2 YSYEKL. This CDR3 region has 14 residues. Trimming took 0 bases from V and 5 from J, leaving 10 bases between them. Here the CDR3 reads CASSQDRGRYGYTF. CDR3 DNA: TGCGCCAGCAGCCAAGACAGGGGAAGATATGGCTACACCTTC.

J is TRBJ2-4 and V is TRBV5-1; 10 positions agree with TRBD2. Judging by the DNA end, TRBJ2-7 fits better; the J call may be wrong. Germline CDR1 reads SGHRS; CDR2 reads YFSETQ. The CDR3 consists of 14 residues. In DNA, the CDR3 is TGCGCCAGCAGCGTGGAACTAGCGGGATACGAGCAGTACTTC. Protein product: CASSVELAGYEQYF.

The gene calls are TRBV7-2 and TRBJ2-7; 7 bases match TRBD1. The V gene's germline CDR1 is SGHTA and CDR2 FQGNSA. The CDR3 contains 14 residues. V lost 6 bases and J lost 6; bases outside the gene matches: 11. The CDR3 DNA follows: TGTGCCAGCAGTTCAGACAGGGTCCGAGGCGAGCAGTACTTC. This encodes CASSSDRVRGEQYF. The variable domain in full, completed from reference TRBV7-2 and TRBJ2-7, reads GAGVSQSPSNKVTEKGKDVELRCDPISGHTALYWYRQSLGQGLEFLIYFQGNSAPDKSGLPSDRFSAERTGGSVSTLTIQRTQQEDSAVYLCASSSDRVRGEQYFGPGTRLTVT.

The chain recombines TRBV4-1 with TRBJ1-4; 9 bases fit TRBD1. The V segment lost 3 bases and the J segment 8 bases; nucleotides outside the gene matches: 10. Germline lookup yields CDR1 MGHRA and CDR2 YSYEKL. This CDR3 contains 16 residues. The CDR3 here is CASSQSPGQGGEKLFF. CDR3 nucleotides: TGCGCCAGCAGCCAGAGTCCGGGACAGGGTGGGGAAAAACTGTTTTTT.

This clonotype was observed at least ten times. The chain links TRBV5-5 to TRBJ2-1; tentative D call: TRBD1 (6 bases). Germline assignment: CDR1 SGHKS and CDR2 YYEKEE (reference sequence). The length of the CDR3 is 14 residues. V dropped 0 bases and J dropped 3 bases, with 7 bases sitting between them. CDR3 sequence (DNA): TGTGCCAGCAGCTTGGGGACAGTCTACAATGAGCAGTTCTTC. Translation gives CASSLGTVYNEQFF.

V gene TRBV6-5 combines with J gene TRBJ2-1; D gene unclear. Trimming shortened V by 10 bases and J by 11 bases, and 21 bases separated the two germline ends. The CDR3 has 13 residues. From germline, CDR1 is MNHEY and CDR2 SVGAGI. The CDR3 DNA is TGTGCCACTAGAGAGGACCCGTCAATAAAGCAGTTCTTC. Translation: CATREDPSIKQFF.

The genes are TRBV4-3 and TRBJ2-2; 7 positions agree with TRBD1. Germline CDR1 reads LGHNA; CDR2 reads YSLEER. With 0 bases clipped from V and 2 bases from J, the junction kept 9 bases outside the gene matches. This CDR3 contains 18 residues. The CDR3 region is CASSQEPYRQGNTGELFF. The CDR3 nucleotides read TGCGCCAGCAGCCAAGAGCCCTATCGACAGGGAAACACCGGGGAGCTGTTTTTT.

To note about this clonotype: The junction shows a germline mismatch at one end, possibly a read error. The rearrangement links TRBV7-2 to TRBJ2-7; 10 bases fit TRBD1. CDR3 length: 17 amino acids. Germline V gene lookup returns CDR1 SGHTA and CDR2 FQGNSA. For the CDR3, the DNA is TGTGCCAACAGCTTAGGCAGGGACAGGGGAAATGGCTACGAGCAGTACTTC. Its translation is CANSLGRDRGNGYEQYF.